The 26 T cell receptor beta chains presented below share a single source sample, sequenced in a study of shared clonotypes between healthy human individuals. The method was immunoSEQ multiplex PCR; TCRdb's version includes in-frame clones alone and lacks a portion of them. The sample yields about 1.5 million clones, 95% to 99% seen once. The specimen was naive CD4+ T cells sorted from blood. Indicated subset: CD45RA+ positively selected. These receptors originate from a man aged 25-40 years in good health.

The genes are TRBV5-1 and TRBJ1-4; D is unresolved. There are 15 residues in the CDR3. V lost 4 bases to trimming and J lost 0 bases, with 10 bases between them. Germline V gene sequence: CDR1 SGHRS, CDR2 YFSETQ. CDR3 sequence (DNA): TGCGCCAGCAGCGCCTGGGCAGCAACTAATGAAAAACTGTTTTTT. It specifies CASSAWAATNEKLFF. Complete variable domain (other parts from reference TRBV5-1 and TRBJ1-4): KAGVTQTPRYLIKTRGQQVTLSCSPISGHRSVSWYQQTPGQGLQFLFEYFSETQRNKGNFPGRFSGRQFSNSRSEMNVSTLELGDSALYLCASSAWAATNEKLFFGSGTQLSVL.

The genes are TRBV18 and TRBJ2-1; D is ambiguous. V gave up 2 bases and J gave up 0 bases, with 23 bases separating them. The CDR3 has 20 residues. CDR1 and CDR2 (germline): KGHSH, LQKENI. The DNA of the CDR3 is TGTGCCAGCTCACCAAACGCTCCCCGTCGGGTCACTAACTCCTACAATGAGCAGTTCTTC. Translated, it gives CASSPNAPRRVTNSYNEQFF.

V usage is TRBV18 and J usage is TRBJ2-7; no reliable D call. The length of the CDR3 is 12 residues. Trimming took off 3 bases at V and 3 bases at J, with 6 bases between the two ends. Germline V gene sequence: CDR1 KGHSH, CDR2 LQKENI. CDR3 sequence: CASSPFSYEQYF. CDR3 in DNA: TGTGCCAGCTCACCCTTCAGCTACGAGCAGTACTTC.

In DNA form, the CDR3 reads TGCAGCGTTGGACGGACAGGGCATTCCAATGAGCAGTTCTTC. Its protein product is CSVGRTGHSNEQFF. V is TRBV29-1 and J is TRBJ2-1; TRBD1 matches at 8 bases. The CDR3 runs to 14 residues. V was clipped by 4 bases and J by 6 bases; unmatched bases: 8. CDR1 and CDR2 (germline): SQVTM, ANQGSEA.

The CDR3 DNA reads as TGTGCCAGCTCCACCCGGGACAGGGGGCAATATGAGCAGTTCTTC. Its protein product is CASSTRDRGQYEQFF. This chain links TRBV5-5 with TRBJ2-1; TRBD1 matches at 12 bases. The CDR3 runs to 15 residues. Germline CDR1 and CDR2: SGHKS and YYEKEE (reference sequence). V lost 7 bases and J lost 8; bases outside the gene matches: 10.

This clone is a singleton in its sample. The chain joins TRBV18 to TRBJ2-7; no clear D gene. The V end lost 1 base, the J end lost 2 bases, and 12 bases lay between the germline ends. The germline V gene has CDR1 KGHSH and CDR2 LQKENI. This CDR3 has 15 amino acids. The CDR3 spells CASSPQLTVAYEQYF. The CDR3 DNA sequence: TGTGCCAGCTCACCACAACTGACCGTAGCCTACGAGCAGTACTTC.

The CDR3 sequence: CASSLEQNPNYEQYF. CDR3 nucleotides: TGTGCCAGCAGCTTAGAACAGAATCCCAACTACGAGCAGTACTTC. The gene calls are TRBV11-2 and TRBJ2-7, with unresolved D. This CDR3 has 15 amino acids. Germline CDR1 SGHAT, CDR2 FQNNGV. Deletions cut 0 bases from V and 3 bases from J, with 12 bases between. The whole variable domain, filled in from reference TRBV11-2 and TRBJ2-7, reads EAGVAQSPRYKIIEKRQSVAFWCNPISGHATLYWYQQILGQGPKLLIQFQNNGVVDDSQLPKDRFSAERLKGVDSTLKIQPAKLEDSAVYLCASSLEQNPNYEQYFGPGTRLTVT.

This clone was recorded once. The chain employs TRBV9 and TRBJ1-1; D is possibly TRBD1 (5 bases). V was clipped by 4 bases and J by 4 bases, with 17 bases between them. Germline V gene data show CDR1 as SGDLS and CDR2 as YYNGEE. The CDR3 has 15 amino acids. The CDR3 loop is CASSPHGGSPTEAFF. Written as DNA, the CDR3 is TGTGCCAGCAGCCCCCACGGGGGGTCGCCCACTGAAGCTTTCTTT. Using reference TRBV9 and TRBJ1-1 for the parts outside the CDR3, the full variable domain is DSGVTQTPKHLITATGQRVTLRCSPRSGDLSVYWYQQSLDQGLQFLIQYYNGEERAKGNILERFSAQQFPDLHSELNLSSLELGDSALYFCASSPHGGSPTEAFFGQGTRLTVV.

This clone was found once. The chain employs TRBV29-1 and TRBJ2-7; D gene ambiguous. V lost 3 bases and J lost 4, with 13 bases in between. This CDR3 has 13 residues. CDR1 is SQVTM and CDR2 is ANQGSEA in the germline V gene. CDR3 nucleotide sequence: TGCAGCGTTGAGCTCCTCCCTGGGTACGAGCAGTACTTC. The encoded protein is CSVELLPGYEQYF.

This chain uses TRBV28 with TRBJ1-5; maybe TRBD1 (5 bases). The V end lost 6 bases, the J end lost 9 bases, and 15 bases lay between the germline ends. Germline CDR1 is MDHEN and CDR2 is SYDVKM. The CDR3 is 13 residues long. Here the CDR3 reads CASRVESDRPQHF. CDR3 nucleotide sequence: TGTGCCAGCAGGGTAGAAAGTGACAGGCCCCAGCATTTT. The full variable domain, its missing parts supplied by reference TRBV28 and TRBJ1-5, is DVKVTQSSRYLVKRTGEKVFLECVQDMDHENMFWYRQDPGLGLRLIYFSYDVKMKEKGDIPEGYSVSREKKERFSLILESASTNQTSMYLCASRVESDRPQHFGDGTRLSIL.

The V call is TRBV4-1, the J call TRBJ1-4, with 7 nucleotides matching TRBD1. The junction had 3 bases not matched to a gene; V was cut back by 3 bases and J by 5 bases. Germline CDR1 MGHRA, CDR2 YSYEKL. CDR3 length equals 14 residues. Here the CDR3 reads CASSHLTGNEKLFF. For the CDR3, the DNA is TGCGCCAGCAGCCACCTGACAGGGAATGAAAAACTGTTTTTT.

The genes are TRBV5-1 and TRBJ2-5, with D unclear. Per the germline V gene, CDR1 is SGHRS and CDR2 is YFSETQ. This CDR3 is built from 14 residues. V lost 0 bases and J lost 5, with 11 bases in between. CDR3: CASSLVPLSETQYF. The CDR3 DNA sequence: TGCGCCAGCAGCTTGGTACCCTTGAGCGAGACCCAGTACTTC.

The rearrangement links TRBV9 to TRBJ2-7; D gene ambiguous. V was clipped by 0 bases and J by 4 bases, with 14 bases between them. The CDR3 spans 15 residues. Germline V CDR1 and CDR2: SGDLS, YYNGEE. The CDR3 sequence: CASSVAPQNHYEQYF. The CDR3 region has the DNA TGTGCCAGCAGCGTAGCCCCACAGAATCATTACGAGCAGTACTTC. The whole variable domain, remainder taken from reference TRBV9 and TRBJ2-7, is DSGVTQTPKHLITATGQRVTLRCSPRSGDLSVYWYQQSLDQGLQFLIQYYNGEERAKGNILERFSAQQFPDLHSELNLSSLELGDSALYFCASSVAPQNHYEQYFGPGTRLTVT.

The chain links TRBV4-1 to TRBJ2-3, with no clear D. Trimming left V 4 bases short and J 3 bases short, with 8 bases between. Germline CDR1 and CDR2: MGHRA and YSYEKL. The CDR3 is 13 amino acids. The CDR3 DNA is TGCGCCAGCAGCCGACTTATGACAGATACGCAGTATTTT. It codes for CASSRLMTDTQYF.

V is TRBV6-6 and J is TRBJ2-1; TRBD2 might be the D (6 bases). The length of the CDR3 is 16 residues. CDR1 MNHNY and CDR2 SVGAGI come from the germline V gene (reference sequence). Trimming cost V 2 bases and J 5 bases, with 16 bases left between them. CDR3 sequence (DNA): TGTGCCAGCAGTTACCCCGGGGTTAGCGGAAACAATGAGCAGTTCTTC. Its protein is CASSYPGVSGNNEQFF.

For the CDR3, the DNA is TGTGCCAGCAGCCAGCGGGGGTGGGGCACAGATACGCAGTATTTT. This gives the protein CASSQRGWGTDTQYF. The J gene is TRBJ2-3, the V gene TRBV11-2, with 8 nucleotides matching TRBD2. Germline values: CDR1 SGHAT, CDR2 FQNNGV. The CDR3 length is 15 residues. J was trimmed by 1 base and V by 5 bases; bases with no gene match: 5. Together with reference TRBV11-2 and TRBJ2-3, the CDR3 gives the full variable domain: EAGVAQSPRYKIIEKRQSVAFWCNPISGHATLYWYQQILGQGPKLLIQFQNNGVVDDSQLPKDRFSAERLKGVDSTLKIQPAKLEDSAVYLCASSQRGWGTDTQYFGPGTRLTVL.

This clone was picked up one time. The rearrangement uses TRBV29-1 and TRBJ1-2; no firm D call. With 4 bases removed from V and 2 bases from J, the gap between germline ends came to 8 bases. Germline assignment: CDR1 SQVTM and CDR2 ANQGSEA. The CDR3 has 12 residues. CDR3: CSVVSPNYGYTF. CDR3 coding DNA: TGCAGCGTTGTTTCGCCGAACTATGGCTACACCTTC.

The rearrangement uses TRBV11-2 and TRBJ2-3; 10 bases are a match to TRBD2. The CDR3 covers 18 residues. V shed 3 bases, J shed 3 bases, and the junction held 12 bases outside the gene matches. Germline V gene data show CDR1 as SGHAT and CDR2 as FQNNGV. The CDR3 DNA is TGTGCCAGCAGCTTGGCCCTAGCGGGAGAGTATCCTACAGATACGCAGTATTTT. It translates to CASSLALAGEYPTDTQYF.

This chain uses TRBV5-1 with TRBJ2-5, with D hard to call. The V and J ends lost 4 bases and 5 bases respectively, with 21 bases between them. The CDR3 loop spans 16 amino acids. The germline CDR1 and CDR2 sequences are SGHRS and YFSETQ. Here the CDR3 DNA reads TGCGCCAGCAGCATTCGGGCGTTCACGGTATTCGAGACCCAGTACTTC. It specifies CASSIRAFTVFETQYF.

CDR3 loop: CASIRSGPGELFF. Here the CDR3 DNA reads TGTGCCAGCATCCGGTCCGGTCCCGGGGAGCTGTTTTTT. J is TRBJ2-2 and V is TRBV6-1; D unresolved. The CDR3 is 13 residues long. Trimming left V 7 bases short and J 6 bases short, with 12 bases between. Germline CDR1 and CDR2: MNHNS and SASEGT.

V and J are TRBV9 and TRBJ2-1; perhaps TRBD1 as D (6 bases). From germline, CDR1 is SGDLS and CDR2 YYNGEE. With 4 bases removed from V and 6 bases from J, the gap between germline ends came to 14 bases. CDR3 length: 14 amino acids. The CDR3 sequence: CASSFRQAPNEQFF. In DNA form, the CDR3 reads TGTGCCAGCAGCTTTCGACAGGCCCCCAATGAGCAGTTCTTC.

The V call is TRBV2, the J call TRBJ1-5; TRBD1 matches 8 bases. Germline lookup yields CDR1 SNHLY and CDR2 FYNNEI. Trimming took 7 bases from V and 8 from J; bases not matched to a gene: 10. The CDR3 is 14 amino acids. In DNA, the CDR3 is TGTGCCAGCAATGATGGACAGGGCGCAGAGCCCCAGCATTTT. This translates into CASNDGQGAEPQHF. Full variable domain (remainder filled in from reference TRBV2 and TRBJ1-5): EPEVTQTPSHQVTQMGQEVILRCVPISNHLYFYWYRQILGQKVEFLVSFYNNEISEKSEIFDDQFSVERPDGSNFTLKIRSTKLEDSAMYFCASNDGQGAEPQHFGDGTRLSIL.

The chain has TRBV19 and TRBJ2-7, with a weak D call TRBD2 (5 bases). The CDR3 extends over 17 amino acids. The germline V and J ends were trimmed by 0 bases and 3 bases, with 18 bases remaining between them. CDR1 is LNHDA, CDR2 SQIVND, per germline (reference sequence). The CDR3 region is CASSIDHSSVDHYEQYF. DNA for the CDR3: TGTGCCAGTAGTATAGATCACAGTAGCGTCGATCACTACGAGCAGTACTTC.

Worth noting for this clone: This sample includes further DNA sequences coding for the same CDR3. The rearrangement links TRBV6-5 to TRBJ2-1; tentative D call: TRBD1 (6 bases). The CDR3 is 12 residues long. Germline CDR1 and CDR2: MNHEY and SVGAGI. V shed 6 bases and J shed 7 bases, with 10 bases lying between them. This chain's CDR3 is CASSRTGNEQFF. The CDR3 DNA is TGTGCCAGCAGCCGCACAGGGAATGAGCAGTTCTTC.

The CDR3 DNA follows: TGTGCCAGCAGCTTAAATGCCCGGGCGGACACAGATACGCAGTATTTT. Encoded protein: CASSLNARADTDTQYF. The chain couples TRBV7-9 to TRBJ2-3, with D hard to call. Germline loops: CDR1 SEHNR, CDR2 FQNEAQ (reference sequence). Trimming removed 2 bases from V and 2 bases from J, with 14 bases in between. The CDR3 loop spans 16 amino acids.

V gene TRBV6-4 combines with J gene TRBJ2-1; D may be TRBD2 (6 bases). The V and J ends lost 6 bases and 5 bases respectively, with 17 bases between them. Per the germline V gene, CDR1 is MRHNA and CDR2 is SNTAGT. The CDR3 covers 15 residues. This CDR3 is CASSPPGTLDNEQFF. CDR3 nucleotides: TGTGCCAGCAGCCCGCCGGGGACTCTTGACAATGAGCAGTTCTTC.